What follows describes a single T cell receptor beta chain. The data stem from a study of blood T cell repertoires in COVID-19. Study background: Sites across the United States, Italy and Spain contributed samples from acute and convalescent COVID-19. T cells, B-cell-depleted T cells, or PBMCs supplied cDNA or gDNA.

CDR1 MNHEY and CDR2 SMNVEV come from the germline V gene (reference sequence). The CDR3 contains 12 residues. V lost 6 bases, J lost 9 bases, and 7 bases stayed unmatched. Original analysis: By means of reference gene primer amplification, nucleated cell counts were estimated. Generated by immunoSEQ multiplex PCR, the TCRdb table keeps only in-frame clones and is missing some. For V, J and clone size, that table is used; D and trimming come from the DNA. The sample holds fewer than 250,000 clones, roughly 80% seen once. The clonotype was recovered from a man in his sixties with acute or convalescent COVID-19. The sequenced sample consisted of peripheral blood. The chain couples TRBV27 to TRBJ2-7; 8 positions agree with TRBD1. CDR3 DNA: TGTGCCAGCAGCCAGGGGGCGAGTCGGCAGTACTTC. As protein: CASSQGASRQYF.